Below are 17 T cell receptor beta chains sequenced from a single sample in a study of T-cell reconstitution after alpha-beta-depleted transplantation in children listed by TCRdb under 2016. The treatment or condition label here, explained by the study, means: allogeneic hematopoietic cell transplantation with graft depleted of TCRalphabeta T cells and CD19 B cells. The library was built by means of PCR. Sequencer: Illumina HiSeq 2500. TCR library preparation used molecular barcoding, with unique molecular identifiers applied to normalize quantification of the TCRbeta repertoire. Through fastp at Q25 and MiXCR, TCRdb rebuilt clones from the public reads, retaining in-frame beta chains. Each entry is one CDR3 protein sequence, shown with its most common DNA and genes. Here the sample has fewer than 700,000 distinct CDR3 sequences; under 15% occur a single time. In total, the top ten clones hold approximately 2.1% of the sample.

The source was PBMCs, mostly from graft donor cells, collected 360 days after TCRalphabeta/CD19-depleted stem cell transplant. The source of these receptors is a male patient aged 10-17 years who had a stem cell transplant for acute myeloid leukemia, so the T cells may come from the graft donor.

The gene calls are TRBV12-3 or TRBV12-4 and TRBJ1-1, with D possibly being TRBD1 (6 bases). The CDR3 is 13 residues long. The ends were cut back, 5 bases at V and 5 bases at J, with 12 bases in the middle. CDR3 loop: CASSPGGLTEAFF. The CDR3 coding sequence is TGTGCCAGCAGTCCCGGGGGGCTGACTGAAGCTTTCTTT.

The V gene is TRBV7-8, the J gene TRBJ2-7; D might be TRBD1 or TRBD2, each matching 5 bases. V was pared by 0 bases and J by 0 bases, with 15 bases between. Germline CDR1 is SGHVS and CDR2 is FQNEAQ. The CDR3 sequence is 17 residues long. CDR3 bases: TGTGCCAGCAGCTTAGCGGTTTACGGGGCGTCCTCCTACGAGCAGTACTTC. As protein: CASSLAVYGASSYEQYF.

This clonotype has a single count. The chain combines TRBV5-6 with TRBJ1-6; D unresolved. The CDR3 extends over 14 amino acids. Germline loops: CDR1 SGHDT, CDR2 YYEEEE. Between the trimmed V and J ends, which lost 4 bases and 5 bases, there was a span of 10 bases. The CDR3 region has the DNA TGTGCCAGCAGCCCCCGGCCCCATAATTCACCCCTCCACTTT. Its translation is CASSPRPHNSPLHF. The full variable domain, rest sourced from reference TRBV5-6 and TRBJ1-6, is DAGVTQSPTHLIKTRGQQVTLRCSPKSGHDTVSWYQQALGQGPQFIFQYYEEEERQRGNFPDRFSGHQFPNYSSELNVNALLLGDSALYLCASSPRPHNSPLHFGNGTRLTVT.

This clonotype was picked up a small number of times. DNA for the CDR3: TGTGCCAGCACCTTCGGGAGGGCCAATCTCGAGCAGTACTTC. Translation: CASTFGRANLEQYF. The chain is built from TRBV28 and TRBJ2-7; 8 nucleotides align to TRBD2. The V and J ends lost 7 bases and 6 bases, in that order; junction bases with no gene match: 11. Per germline, CDR1 MDHEN and CDR2 SYDVKM. The CDR3 contains 14 residues.

This clonotype appeared many times. The junction shows a germline mismatch at one end, possibly a read error. This sequence joins TRBV4-2 and TRBJ2-1; D might be TRBD1 (6 bases). Germline V gene lookup returns CDR1 LGHNA and CDR2 YNFKEQ. This CDR3 contains 11 residues. CDR3 nucleotides: TGTGCCAGCAGTCAAGGGGGTGAGCAGTTCTTC. Translated, it gives CASSQGGEQFF.

This clonotype showed up many times. The chain couples TRBV29-1 to TRBJ2-1; maybe TRBD2 (6 bases). This CDR3 is 15 amino acids long. Trimming removed 5 bases at V and 2 bases at J, with 16 bases between. Germline CDR1 SQVTM, CDR2 ANQGSEA. The CDR3 spells CSVYWSGRPYNEQFF. The CDR3 DNA follows: TGCAGCGTTTACTGGAGCGGGCGCCCCTACAATGAGCAGTTCTTC.

The table lists this clonotype with a few counts. This rearrangement joins TRBV4-3 to TRBJ2-7, with D unresolved. Trimming left V 4 bases short and J 5 bases short, with 12 bases between. CDR1 and CDR2 from the germline V gene are LGHNA and YSLEER. The CDR3 totals 13 residues. The CDR3 is CASSLRPDHEQYF. CDR3 in DNA: TGCGCCAGCAGCCTCCGACCCGACCACGAGCAGTACTTC.

Ten or more counts support this clonotype. The V call is TRBV20-1, the J call TRBJ2-2; D is uncertain. The V gene's germline CDR1 is DFQATT and CDR2 SNEGSKA (reference sequence). The CDR3 contains 11 residues. Trimming cost V 4 bases and J 5 bases, with 5 bases left between them. CDR3 in amino acids: CSATRTGELFF. As DNA, the CDR3 is TGCAGTGCTACTCGGACCGGGGAGCTGTTTTTT.

This clonotype was detected ten times or more. CDR3 sequence: CSVVPYVGNEQYF. The DNA for the CDR3 is TGCAGCGTTGTTCCCTACGTCGGCAATGAGCAGTACTTC. J is TRBJ2-7 and V is TRBV29-1; no reliable D call. CDR1 is SQVTM, CDR2 ANQGSEA, per germline. This CDR3 is 13 amino acids long. Trimming took off 4 bases at V and 7 bases at J, with 17 bases between the two ends.

The sample holds a few counts of this clonotype. The CDR3 here is CASSSSGTGSGNTIYF. The CDR3 nucleotides are TGTGCCAGCAGCTCATCCGGGACAGGGTCTGGAAACACCATATATTTT. V is TRBV7-2 and J is TRBJ1-3; 9 bases are a match to TRBD1. Germline CDR1 reads SGHTA; CDR2 reads FQGNSA. The CDR3 covers 16 residues. Trimming cost V 4 bases and J 1 base; bases outside gene matches: 5.

There are a few counts of this clonotype. J is TRBJ2-5 and V is TRBV24-1; perhaps TRBD2 as D (6 bases). The CDR3 spans 16 residues. Trimming left V 2 bases short and J 5 bases short, with 17 bases between. Germline-derived CDR1 and CDR2 are KGHDR and SFDVKD. The CDR3 loop is CATSDSDGSGWETQYF. The CDR3 DNA is TGTGCCACCAGTGATTCGGACGGGAGCGGCTGGGAGACCCAGTACTTC.

There are a few counts of this clonotype. The gene calls are TRBV28 and TRBJ1-5; a possible D gene is TRBD1 (5 bases). V lost 6 bases to trimming and J lost 5 bases, with 17 bases between them. This CDR3 is built from 15 residues. Germline V CDR1 and CDR2: MDHEN, SYDVKM. The CDR3 DNA reads as TGTGCCAGCAGCCTGGCTCAGGGCCCCTATCAGCCCCAGCATTTT. Translated: CASSLAQGPYQPQHF.

This chain connects TRBV28 to TRBJ2-3, with 10 bases that match TRBD1. The ends lost 5 bases at V and 15 bases at J; junction bases unmatched: 11. The CDR3 has 13 amino acids. Per the germline V gene, CDR1 is MDHEN and CDR2 is SYDVKM. CDR3 amino acids: CASSLFHGTGEYF. The CDR3 DNA reads TGTGCCAGCAGTCTTTTCCACGGGACAGGGGAATATTTT. The full variable domain, rest sourced from reference TRBV28 and TRBJ2-3, is DVKVTQSSRYLVKRTGEKVFLECVQDMDHENMFWYRQDPGLGLRLIYFSYDVKMKEKGDIPEGYSVSREKKERFSLILESASTNQTSMYLCASSLFHGTGEYFGPGTRLTVL.

The CDR3 spells CASGFYHEQFF. CDR3 in DNA: TGTGCTAGTGGTTTTTACCATGAGCAGTTCTTC. The J gene is TRBJ2-1, the V gene TRBV12-5; D not certain. The CDR3 extends over 11 amino acids. The V gene lost 3 bases and the J gene lost 8 bases, with 5 bases spanning the gap. Germline CDR1 LGHNT, CDR2 FRNRAP.

This clonotype was seen more than once but under ten times. One end of the junction does not line up with germline, which may come from a read error. The chain recombines TRBV28 with TRBJ2-7; 8 bases match TRBD1. Germline CDR1 and CDR2: MDHEN and SYDVKM. CDR3 length equals 13 residues. The DNA of the CDR3 is TGTGCCAGCAGTTTCCCGGGACAGGTAATAAATACCTTC. Amino acid sequence: CASSFPGQVINTF.

This CDR3 reads CASSPRRDLSYEQYF. The CDR3 DNA sequence: TGTGCCAGCTCACCTCGACGGGACCTCTCCTACGAGCAGTACTTC. This sequence joins TRBV18 and TRBJ2-7; D assignment may be TRBD1 or TRBD2 (5 bases each). The length of the CDR3 is 15 residues. V was clipped by 3 bases and J by 0 bases, with 12 bases between them. Germline values: CDR1 KGHSH, CDR2 LQKENI.

The chain has TRBV11-2 and TRBJ2-1, with D tentatively TRBD1 or TRBD2 (5 bases each). The ends were cut back, 1 base at V and 7 bases at J, with 26 bases in the middle. This CDR3 has 19 residues. Germline lookup yields CDR1 SGHAT and CDR2 FQNNGV. This CDR3 is CASSLGDVGLGPGTNEQFF. CDR3 in DNA: TGTGCCAGCAGCTTAGGGGATGTGGGGTTGGGCCCAGGGACGAATGAGCAGTTCTTC.